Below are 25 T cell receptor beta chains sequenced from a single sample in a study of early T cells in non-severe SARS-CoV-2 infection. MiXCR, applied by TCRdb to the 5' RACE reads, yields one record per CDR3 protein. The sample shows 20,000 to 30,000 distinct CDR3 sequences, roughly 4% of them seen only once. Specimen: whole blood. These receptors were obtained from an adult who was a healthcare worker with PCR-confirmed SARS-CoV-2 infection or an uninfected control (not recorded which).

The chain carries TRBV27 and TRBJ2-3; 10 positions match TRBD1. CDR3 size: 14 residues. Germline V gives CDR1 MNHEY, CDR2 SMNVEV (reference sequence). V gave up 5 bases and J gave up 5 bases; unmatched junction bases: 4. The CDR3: CASSDRGRGDTQYF. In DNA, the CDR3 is TGTGCCAGCAGTGACAGGGGGCGCGGAGATACGCAGTATTTT.

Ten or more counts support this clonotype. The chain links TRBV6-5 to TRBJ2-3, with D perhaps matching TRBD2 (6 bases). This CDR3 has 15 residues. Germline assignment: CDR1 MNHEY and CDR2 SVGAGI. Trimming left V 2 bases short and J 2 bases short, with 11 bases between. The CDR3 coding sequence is TGTGCCAGCAGTTACACGACTAGTGTCACAGATACGCAGTATTTT. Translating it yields CASSYTTSVTDTQYF.

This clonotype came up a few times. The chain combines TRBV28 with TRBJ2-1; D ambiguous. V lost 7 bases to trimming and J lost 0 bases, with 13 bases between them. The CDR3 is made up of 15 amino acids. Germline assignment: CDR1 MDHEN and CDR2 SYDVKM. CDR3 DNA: TGTGCCAGCAAACCCCAGATCCCCTCCTACAATGAGCAGTTCTTC. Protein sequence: CASKPQIPSYNEQFF.

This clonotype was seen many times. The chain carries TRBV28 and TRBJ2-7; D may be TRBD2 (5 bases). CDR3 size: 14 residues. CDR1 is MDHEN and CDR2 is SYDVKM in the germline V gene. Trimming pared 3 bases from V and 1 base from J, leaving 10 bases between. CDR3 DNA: TGTGCCAGCAGTTTCGGAGGTACTTCCTACGAGCAGTACTTC. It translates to CASSFGGTSYEQYF.

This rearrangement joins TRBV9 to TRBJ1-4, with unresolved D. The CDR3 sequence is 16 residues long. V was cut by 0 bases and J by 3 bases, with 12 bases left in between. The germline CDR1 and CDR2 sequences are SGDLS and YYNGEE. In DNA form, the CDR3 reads TGTGCCAGCAGCGTAGGTAGGCCCGCGTCTAATGAAAAACTGTTTTTT. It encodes CASSVGRPASNEKLFF. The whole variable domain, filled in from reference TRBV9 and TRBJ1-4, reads DSGVTQTPKHLITATGQRVTLRCSPRSGDLSVYWYQQSLDQGLQFLIQYYNGEERAKGNILERFSAQQFPDLHSELNLSSLELGDSALYFCASSVGRPASNEKLFFGSGTQLSVL.

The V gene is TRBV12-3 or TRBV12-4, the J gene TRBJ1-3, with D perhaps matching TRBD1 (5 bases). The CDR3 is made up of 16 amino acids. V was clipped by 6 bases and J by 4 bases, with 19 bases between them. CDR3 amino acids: CASSWGTELFGNTIYF. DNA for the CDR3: TGTGCCAGCAGCTGGGGGACCGAGTTATTCGGAAACACCATATATTTT.

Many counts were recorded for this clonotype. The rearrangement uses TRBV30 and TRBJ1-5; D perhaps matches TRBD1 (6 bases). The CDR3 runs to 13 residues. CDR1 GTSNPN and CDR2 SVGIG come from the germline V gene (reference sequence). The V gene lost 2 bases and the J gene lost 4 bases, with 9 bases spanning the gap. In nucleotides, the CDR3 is TGTGCCTGGAGTCCAGACAGGAATCAGCCCCAGCATTTT. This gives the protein CAWSPDRNQPQHF.

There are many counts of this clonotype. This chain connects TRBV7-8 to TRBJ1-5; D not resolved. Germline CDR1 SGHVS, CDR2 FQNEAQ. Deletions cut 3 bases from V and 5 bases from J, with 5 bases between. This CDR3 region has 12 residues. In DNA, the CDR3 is TGTGCCAGCAGCTTGGACTATCAGCCCCAGCATTTT. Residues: CASSLDYQPQHF. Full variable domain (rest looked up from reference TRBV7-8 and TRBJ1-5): GAGVSQSPRYKVAKRGQDVALRCDPISGHVSLFWYQQALGQGPEFLTYFQNEAQLDKSGLPSDRFFAERPEGSVSTLKIQRTQQEDSAVYLCASSLDYQPQHFGDGTRLSIL.

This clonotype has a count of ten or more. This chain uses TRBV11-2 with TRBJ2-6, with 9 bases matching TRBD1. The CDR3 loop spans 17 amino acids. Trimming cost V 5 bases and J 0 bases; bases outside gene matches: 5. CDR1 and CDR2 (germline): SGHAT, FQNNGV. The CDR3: CASSTRDRASGANVLTF. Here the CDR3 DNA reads TGTGCCAGCAGCACCAGGGACAGGGCCTCTGGGGCCAACGTCCTGACTTTC. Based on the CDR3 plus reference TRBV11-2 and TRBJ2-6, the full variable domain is EAGVAQSPRYKIIEKRQSVAFWCNPISGHATLYWYQQILGQGPKLLIQFQNNGVVDDSQLPKDRFSAERLKGVDSTLKIQPAKLEDSAVYLCASSTRDRASGANVLTFGAGSRLTVL.

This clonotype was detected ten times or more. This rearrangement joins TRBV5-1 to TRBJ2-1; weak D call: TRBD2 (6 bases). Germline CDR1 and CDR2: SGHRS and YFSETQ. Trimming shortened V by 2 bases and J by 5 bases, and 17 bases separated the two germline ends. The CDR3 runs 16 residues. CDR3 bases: TGCGCCAGCAGCTTCCCTAGTGGGGGGAAAAACAATGAGCAGTTCTTC. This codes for CASSFPSGGKNNEQFF.

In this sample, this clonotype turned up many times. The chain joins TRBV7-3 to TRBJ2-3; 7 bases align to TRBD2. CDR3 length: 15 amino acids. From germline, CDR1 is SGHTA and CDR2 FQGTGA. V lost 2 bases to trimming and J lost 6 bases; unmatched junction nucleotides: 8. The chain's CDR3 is CASSLAGGSVDTQYF. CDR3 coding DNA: TGTGCCAGCAGCTTAGCGGGCGGGAGCGTTGATACGCAGTATTTT.

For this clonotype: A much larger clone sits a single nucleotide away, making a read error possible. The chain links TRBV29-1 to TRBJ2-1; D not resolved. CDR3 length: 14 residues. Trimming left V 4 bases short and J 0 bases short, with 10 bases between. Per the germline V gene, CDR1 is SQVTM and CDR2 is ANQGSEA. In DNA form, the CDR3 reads TGCAGCGTTGTAAGTGAGGCCTCCTACAATGAGCAGTTCTTC. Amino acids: CSVVSEASYNEQFF.

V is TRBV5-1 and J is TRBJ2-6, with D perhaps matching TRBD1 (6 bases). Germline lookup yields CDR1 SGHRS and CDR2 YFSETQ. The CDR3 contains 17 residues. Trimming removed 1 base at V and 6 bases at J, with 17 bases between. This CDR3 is CASSLNRAALLANVLTF. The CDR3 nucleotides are TGCGCCAGCAGCTTGAACAGGGCCGCACTTTTGGCCAACGTCCTGACTTTC. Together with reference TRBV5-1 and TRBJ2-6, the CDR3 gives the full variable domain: KAGVTQTPRYLIKTRGQQVTLSCSPISGHRSVSWYQQTPGQGLQFLFEYFSETQRNKGNFPGRFSGRQFSNSRSEMNVSTLELGDSALYLCASSLNRAALLANVLTFGAGSRLTVL.

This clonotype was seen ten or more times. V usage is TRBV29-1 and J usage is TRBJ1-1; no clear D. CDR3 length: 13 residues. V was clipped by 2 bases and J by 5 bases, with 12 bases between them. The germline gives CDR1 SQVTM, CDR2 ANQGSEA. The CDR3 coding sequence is TGCAGCGTTGAACCATTCCGAGGGACTGAAGCTTTCTTT. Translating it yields CSVEPFRGTEAFF. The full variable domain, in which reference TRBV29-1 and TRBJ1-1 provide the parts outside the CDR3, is SAVISQKPSRDICQRGTSLTIQCQVDSQVTMMFWYRQQPGQSLTLIATANQGSEATYESGFVIDKFPISRPNLTFSTLTVSNMSPEDSSIYLCSVEPFRGTEAFFGQGTRLTVV.

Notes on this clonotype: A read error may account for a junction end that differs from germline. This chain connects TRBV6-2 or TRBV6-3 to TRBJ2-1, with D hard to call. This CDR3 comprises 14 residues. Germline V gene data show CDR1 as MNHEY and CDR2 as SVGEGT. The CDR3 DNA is TGCGCCAGCGCCTGGACGTACCCTGGCGGTGAGCAGTTCTTC. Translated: CASAWTYPGGEQFF.

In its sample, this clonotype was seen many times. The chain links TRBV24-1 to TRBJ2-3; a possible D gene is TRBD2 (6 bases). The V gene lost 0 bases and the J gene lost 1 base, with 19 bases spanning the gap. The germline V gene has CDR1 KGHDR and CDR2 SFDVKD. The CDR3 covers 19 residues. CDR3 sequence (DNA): TGTGCCACCAGTGATTTGGCCGGGAGCAGGGATCATCGCACAGATACGCAGTATTTT. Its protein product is CATSDLAGSRDHRTDTQYF.

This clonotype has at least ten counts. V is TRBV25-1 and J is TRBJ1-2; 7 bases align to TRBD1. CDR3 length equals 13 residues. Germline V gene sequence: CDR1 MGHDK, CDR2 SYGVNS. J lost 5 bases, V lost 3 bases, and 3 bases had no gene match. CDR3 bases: TGTGCCAGCAGTGATATGACAGGGTATGGCTACACCTTC. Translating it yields CASSDMTGYGYTF.

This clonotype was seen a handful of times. The CDR3 DNA is TGTGCCAGCAGTTTATACGGGATAGGGGGGAGGAATTCACCCCTCCACTTT. Amino acids: CASSLYGIGGRNSPLHF. V usage is TRBV12-3 or TRBV12-4 and J usage is TRBJ1-6; possible D gene TRBD1, 6 bases. This CDR3 is built from 17 residues. The V gene lost 2 bases and the J gene lost 7 bases, with 18 bases spanning the gap.

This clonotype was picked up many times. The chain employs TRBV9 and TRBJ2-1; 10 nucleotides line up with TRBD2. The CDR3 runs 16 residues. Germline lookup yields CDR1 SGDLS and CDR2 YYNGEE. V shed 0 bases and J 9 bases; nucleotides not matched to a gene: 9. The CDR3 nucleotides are TGTGCCAGCAGCGTAGGTACTAGCGGGGTTGGGGGTGAGCAGTTCTTC. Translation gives CASSVGTSGVGGEQFF. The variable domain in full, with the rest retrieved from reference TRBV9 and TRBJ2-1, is DSGVTQTPKHLITATGQRVTLRCSPRSGDLSVYWYQQSLDQGLQFLIQYYNGEERAKGNILERFSAQQFPDLHSELNLSSLELGDSALYFCASSVGTSGVGGEQFFGPGTRLTVL.

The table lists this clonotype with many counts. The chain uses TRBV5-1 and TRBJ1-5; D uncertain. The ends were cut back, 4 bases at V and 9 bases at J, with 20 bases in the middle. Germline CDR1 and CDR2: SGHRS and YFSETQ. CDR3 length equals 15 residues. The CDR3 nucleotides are TGCGCCAGCAGCCAGGACGCCTCCGGGATGGCGCCCCAGCATTTT. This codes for CASSQDASGMAPQHF.

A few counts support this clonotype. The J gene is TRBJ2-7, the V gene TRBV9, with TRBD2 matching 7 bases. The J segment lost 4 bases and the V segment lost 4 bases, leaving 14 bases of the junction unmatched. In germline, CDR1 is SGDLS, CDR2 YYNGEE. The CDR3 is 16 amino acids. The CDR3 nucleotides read TGTGCCAGCAGCTCTCGTCCGGCTAGCGGAGGGTACGAGCAGTACTTC. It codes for CASSSRPASGGYEQYF.

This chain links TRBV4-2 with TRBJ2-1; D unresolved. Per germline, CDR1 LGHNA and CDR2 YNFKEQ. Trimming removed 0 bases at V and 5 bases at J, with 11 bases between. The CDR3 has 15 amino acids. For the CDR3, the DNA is TGTGCCAGCAGCCAAGAAGCGAAATGGCACAATGAGCAGTTCTTC. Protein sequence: CASSQEAKWHNEQFF.

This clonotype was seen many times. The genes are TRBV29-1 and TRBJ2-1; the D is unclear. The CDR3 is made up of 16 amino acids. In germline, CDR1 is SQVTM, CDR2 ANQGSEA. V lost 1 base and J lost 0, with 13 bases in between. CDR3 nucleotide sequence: TGCAGCGTTGAAGGTCCCAGCCAAAGCTCCTACAATGAGCAGTTCTTC. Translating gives CSVEGPSQSSYNEQFF.

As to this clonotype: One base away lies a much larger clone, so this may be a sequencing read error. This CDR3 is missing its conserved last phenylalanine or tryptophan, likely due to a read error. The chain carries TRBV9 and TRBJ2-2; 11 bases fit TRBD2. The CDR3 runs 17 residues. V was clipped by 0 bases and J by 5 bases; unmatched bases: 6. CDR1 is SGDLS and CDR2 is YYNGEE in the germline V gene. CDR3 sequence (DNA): TGTGCCAGCAGCGTAGGGCTAGCGGGAGGAGGAACCGGGGAGCTGTTTTCT. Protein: CASSVGLAGGGTGELFS.

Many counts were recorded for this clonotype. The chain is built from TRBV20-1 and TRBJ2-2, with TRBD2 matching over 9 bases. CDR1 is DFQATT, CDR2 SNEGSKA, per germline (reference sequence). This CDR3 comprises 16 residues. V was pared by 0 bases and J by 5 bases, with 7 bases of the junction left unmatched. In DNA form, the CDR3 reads TGCAGTGCTAGAGATTTCGGGCTAGCGGGGACCGGGGAGCTGTTTTTT. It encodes CSARDFGLAGTGELFF.